Below, 11 T cell receptor beta chains from the same sample are listed, as sequenced in a study of blood T cell repertoires in COVID-19. The repertoire was sequenced with immunoSEQ multiplex PCR; TCRdb's copy has only in-frame clones and lacks some. The data show about 350,000 clones, with about 90% seen just once and around 3.3% held by the top ten. The sequenced material came from peripheral blood. The origin of the receptors is a woman younger than 30 who had recovered from COVID-19.

The chain carries TRBV28 and TRBJ2-1; TRBD1 matches at 7 bases. Germline V gives CDR1 MDHEN, CDR2 SYDVKM. The CDR3 spans 13 residues. Losses at the gene ends were 8 bases for V and 5 bases for J; bases not matched to a gene: 6. For the CDR3, the DNA is TGTGCCAGCGGACAGGCGGCCGACAATGAGCAGTTCTTC. It translates to CASGQAADNEQFF.

The rearrangement links TRBV23-1 to TRBJ1-2; D is uncertain. TRBV23-1 is an ORF; its function is uncertain. The CDR3 contains 12 residues. V lost 6 bases, J lost 11 bases, and 16 bases lay in between. In nucleotides, the CDR3 is TGCGCCAGCAGGGATCTCGCCAGGTCGTACACCTTC. Residues: CASRDLARSYTF.

The genes are TRBV27 and TRBJ2-3; D is uncertain. This CDR3 is built from 14 residues. Trimming took 5 bases from V and 2 from J, leaving 11 bases between them. Germline CDR1 MNHEY, CDR2 SMNVEV (reference sequence). CDR3 in amino acids: CASSALENTDTQYF. The CDR3 coding sequence is TGTGCCAGCAGTGCGTTAGAGAACACAGATACGCAGTATTTT.

This chain joins TRBV21-1 and TRBJ2-7; TRBD1, the table's D call, lacks a check against the DNA. TRBV21-1 is termed a pseudogene. The CDR3 has 14 residues. The chain's CDR3 is CASSKGTDYYEQYV. CDR3 DNA: TGTGCCAGCAGCAAAGGGACAGATTACTACGAGCAGTACGTC.

This chain uses TRBV7-9 with TRBJ2-1; no clear D gene. This CDR3 is 13 amino acids long. Germline V lookup: CDR1 SEHNR, CDR2 FQNEAQ (reference sequence). The germline V and J ends were trimmed by 1 base and 7 bases, with 8 bases remaining between them. The DNA for the CDR3 is TGTGCCAGCAGCTTAGTGGCTCCTAATGAGCAGTTCTTC. Protein product: CASSLVAPNEQFF.

This clone was observed once. The chain uses TRBV5-6 and TRBJ1-3, with no clear D. CDR3 length: 15 residues. The germline CDR1 and CDR2 sequences are SGHDT and YYEEEE. V gave up 4 bases and J gave up 4 bases, with 15 bases separating them. The CDR3 sequence: CASSPLRGTGNTIYF. CDR3 nucleotides: TGTGCCAGCAGCCCTCTCCGGGGTACGGGAAACACCATATATTTT.

This sequence joins TRBV11-3 and TRBJ2-1; 7 positions agree with TRBD1. This CDR3 region has 14 residues. V was pared by 3 bases and J by 7 bases, with 6 bases of the junction left unmatched. Germline CDR1 and CDR2: SGHNT and YENEEA. The DNA for the CDR3 is TGTGCCAGCAGCTTTTTCAGGGGGTTGAATGAGCAGTTCTTC. Protein product: CASSFFRGLNEQFF.

This chain links TRBV6-2 or TRBV6-3 with TRBJ1-2; D is undetermined. V was shortened by 2 bases and J by 7 bases, with 17 bases between the two germline ends. CDR3 size: 15 residues. In germline, CDR1 is MNHEY, CDR2 SVGEGT. The CDR3 nucleotides read TGTGCCAGCAGTTACCTTAGCTCGGGAATCGCTGGCTACACCTTC. This sequence encodes CASSYLSSGIAGYTF.

The J gene is TRBJ1-1, the V gene TRBV11-3; D not certain. Trimming took off 5 bases at V and 3 bases at J, with 16 bases between the two ends. Per the germline V gene, CDR1 is SGHNT and CDR2 is YENEEA. The CDR3 extends over 15 amino acids. DNA for the CDR3: TGTGCCAGCAGCCGGGATAGGGCTCAGTACACTGAAGCTTTCTTT. Protein: CASSRDRAQYTEAFF.

This clone was seen a handful of times. The chain has TRBV7-8 and TRBJ2-1, with D maybe TRBD2 (5 bases). Looked up from germline, CDR1 is SGHVS and CDR2 is FQNEAQ. The CDR3 is made up of 14 amino acids. The V end lost 2 bases, the J end lost 8 bases, and 13 bases lay between the germline ends. Here the CDR3 DNA reads TGTGCCAGCAGCTTAACGGCGGGTTTATATGAGCAGTTCTTC. Translation: CASSLTAGLYEQFF.

The CDR3 DNA sequence: TGTGCCAGTTCAAACAGCAATGAGCAGTTCTTC. As protein: CASSNSNEQFF. The chain recombines TRBV19 with TRBJ2-1; D gene uncertain. The CDR3 runs to 11 residues. CDR1 and CDR2 from the germline V gene are LNHDA and SQIVND (reference sequence). V lost 8 bases, J lost 6 bases, and 8 bases lay in between.